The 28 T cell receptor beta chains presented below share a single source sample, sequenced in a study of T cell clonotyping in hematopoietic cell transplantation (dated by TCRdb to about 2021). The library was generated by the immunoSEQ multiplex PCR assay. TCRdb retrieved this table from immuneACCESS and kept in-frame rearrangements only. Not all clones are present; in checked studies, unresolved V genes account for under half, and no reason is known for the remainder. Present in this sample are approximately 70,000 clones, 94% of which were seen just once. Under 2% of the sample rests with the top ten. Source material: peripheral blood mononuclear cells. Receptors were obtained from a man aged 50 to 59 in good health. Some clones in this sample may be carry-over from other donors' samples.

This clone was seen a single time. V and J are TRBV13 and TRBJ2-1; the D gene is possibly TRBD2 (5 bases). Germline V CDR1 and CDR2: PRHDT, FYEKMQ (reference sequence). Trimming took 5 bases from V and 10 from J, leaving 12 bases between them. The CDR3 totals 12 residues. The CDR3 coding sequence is TGTGCCAGCAGCCTAAGTCAGCGGGAGCAGTTCTTC. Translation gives CASSLSQREQFF.

CDR3 sequence reads: CASSLGPGYEQYF. DNA for the CDR3: TGTGCCAGCAGCTTAGGCCCGGGTTACGAGCAGTACTTC. V and J are TRBV11-2 and TRBJ2-7; D uncertain. The CDR3 is 13 residues long. Germline loops: CDR1 SGHAT, CDR2 FQNNGV. V lost 1 base to trimming and J lost 4 bases, with 8 bases between them.

DNA of the CDR3: TGTGCCAGCAGTTTACACGGGGGCGGGCAGTACTTC. Its translation is CASSLHGGGQYF. This chain uses TRBV27 with TRBJ2-7; D may be TRBD1 or TRBD2 (6 bases each). CDR3 length: 12 amino acids. The germline V gene encodes CDR1 MNHEY and CDR2 SMNVEV (reference sequence). V lost 2 bases and J lost 9, with 11 bases in between.

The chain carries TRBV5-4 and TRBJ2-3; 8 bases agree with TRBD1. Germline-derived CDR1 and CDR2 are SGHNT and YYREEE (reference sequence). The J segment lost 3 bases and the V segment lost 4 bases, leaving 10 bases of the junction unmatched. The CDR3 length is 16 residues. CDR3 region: CASSSWTGKRTDTQYF. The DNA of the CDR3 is TGTGCCAGCAGCAGCTGGACAGGGAAAAGGACAGATACGCAGTATTTT.

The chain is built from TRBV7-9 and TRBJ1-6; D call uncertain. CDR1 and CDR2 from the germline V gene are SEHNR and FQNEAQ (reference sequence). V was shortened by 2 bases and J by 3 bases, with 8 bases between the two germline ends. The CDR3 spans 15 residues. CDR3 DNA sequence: TGTGCCAGCAGCTTACATAATGACTATAATTCACCCCTCCACTTT. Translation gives CASSLHNDYNSPLHF.

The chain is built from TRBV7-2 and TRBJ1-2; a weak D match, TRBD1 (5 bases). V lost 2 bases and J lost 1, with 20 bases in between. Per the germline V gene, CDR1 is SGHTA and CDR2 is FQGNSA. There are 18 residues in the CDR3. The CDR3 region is CASSLRFRENQNNYGYTF. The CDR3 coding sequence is TGTGCCAGCAGCTTAAGGTTCAGGGAGAATCAGAATAACTATGGCTACACCTTC. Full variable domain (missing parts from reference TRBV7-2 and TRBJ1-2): GAGVSQSPSNKVTEKGKDVELRCDPISGHTALYWYRQSLGQGLEFLIYFQGNSAPDKSGLPSDRFSAERTGGSVSTLTIQRTQQEDSAVYLCASSLRFRENQNNYGYTFGSGTRLTVV.

This chain's CDR3 is CASSREGGQDEKLFF. The CDR3 DNA reads TGTGCCAGCAGCCGCGAGGGGGGCCAGGATGAAAAACTGTTTTTT. The chain has TRBV7-6 and TRBJ1-4, with D perhaps matching TRBD1 (6 bases). The V gene's germline CDR1 is SGHVS and CDR2 FNYEAQ. The CDR3 has 15 amino acids. The V end lost 5 bases, the J end lost 6 bases, and 16 bases lay between the germline ends.

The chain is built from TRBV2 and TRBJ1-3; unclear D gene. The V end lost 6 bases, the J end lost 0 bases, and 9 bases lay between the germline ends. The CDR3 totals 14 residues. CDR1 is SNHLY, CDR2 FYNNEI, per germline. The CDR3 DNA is TGTGCCAGCAGCCAAGGCCACTCTGGAAACACCATATATTTT. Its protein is CASSQGHSGNTIYF.

CDR3 sequence reads: CASSFQVYTEAFF. The DNA of the CDR3 is TGTGCCAGCAGCTTTCAGGTGTACACTGAAGCTTTCTTT. The chain is built from TRBV7-2 and TRBJ1-1; the D is unclear. The CDR3 runs 13 residues. In germline, CDR1 is SGHTA, CDR2 FQGNSA. With 3 bases removed from V and 3 bases from J, the gap between germline ends came to 8 bases.

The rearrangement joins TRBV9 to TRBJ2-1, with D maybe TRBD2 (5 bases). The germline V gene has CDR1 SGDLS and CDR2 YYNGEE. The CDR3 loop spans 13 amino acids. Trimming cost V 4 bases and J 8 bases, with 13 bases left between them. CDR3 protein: CASSISTRDEQFF. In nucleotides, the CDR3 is TGTGCCAGCAGCATCTCGACGCGGGATGAGCAGTTCTTC.

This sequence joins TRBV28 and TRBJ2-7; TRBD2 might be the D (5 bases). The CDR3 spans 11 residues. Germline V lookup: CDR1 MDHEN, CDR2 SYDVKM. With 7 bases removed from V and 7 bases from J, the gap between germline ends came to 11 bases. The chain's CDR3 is CASTDYREQYF. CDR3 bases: TGTGCCAGCACCGACTATCGTGAGCAGTACTTC.

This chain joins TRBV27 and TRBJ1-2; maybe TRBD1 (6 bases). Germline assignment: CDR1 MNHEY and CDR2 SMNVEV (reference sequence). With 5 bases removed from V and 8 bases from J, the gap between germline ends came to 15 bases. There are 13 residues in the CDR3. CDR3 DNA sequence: TGTGCCAGCAGTCAAACAGGGTGGGAAGGCTACACCTTC. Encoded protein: CASSQTGWEGYTF.

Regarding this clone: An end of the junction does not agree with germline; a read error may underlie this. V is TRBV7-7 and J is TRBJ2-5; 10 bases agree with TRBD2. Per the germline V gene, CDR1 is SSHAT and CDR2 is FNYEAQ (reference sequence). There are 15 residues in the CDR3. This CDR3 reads CASSLGGTSEETQYF. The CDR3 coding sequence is TGTGCTAGCAGCTTAGGTGGGACTAGCGAGGAGACCCAGTACTTC. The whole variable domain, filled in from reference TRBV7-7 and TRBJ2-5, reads GAGVSQSPRYKVTKRGQDVTLRCDPISSHATLYWYQQALGQGPEFLTYFNYEAQPDKSGLPSDRFSAERPEGSISTLTIQRTEQRDSAMYRCASSLGGTSEETQYFGPGTRLLVL.

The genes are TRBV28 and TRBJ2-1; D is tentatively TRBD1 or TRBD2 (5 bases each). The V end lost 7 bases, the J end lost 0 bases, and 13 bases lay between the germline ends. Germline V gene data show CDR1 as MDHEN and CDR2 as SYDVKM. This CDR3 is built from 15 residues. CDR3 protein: CASIPRGGSYNEQFF. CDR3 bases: TGTGCCAGCATCCCTCGGGGCGGCTCCTACAATGAGCAGTTCTTC.

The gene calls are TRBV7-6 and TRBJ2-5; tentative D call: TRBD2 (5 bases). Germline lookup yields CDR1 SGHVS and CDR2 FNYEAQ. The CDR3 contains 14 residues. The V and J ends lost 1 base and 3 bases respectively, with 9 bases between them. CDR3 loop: CASSLGGVKETQYF. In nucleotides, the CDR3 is TGTGCCAGCAGCTTAGGGGGAGTAAAAGAGACCCAGTACTTC.

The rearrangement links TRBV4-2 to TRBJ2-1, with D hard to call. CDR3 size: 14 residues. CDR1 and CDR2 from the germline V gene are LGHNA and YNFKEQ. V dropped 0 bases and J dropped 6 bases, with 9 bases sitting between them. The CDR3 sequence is CASSQDGASNEQFF. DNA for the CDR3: TGTGCCAGCAGCCAAGATGGAGCGTCCAATGAGCAGTTCTTC.

The CDR3, as DNA: TGTGCCAGCCAGATGGGACAGGGGGACTACGAGCAGTACTTC. Translating gives CASQMGQGDYEQYF. V usage is TRBV25-1 and J usage is TRBJ2-7, with 11 nucleotides matching TRBD1. The CDR3 extends over 14 amino acids. CDR1 is MGHDK, CDR2 SYGVNS, per germline. V was pared by 8 bases and J by 3 bases, with 6 bases of the junction left unmatched.

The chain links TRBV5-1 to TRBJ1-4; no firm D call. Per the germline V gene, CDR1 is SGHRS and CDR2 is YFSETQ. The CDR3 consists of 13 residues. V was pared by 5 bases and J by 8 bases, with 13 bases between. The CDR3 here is CASRTQTGEKLFF. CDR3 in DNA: TGCGCCAGCAGGACCCAAACGGGGGAAAAACTGTTTTTT.

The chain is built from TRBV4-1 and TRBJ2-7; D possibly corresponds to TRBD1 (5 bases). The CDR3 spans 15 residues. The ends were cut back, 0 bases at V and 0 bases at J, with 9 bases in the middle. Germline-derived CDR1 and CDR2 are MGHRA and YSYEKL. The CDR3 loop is CASSQEQVPSYEQYF. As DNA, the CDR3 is TGCGCCAGCAGCCAAGAACAGGTCCCCTCCTACGAGCAGTACTTC.

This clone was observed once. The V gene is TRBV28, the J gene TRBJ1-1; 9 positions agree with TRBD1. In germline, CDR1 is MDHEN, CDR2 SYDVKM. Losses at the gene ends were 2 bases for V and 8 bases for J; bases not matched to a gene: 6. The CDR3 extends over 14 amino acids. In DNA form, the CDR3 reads TGTGCCAGCAGTTTACCCACAGGGGGCGCGGAAGCTTTCTTT. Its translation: CASSLPTGGAEAFF.

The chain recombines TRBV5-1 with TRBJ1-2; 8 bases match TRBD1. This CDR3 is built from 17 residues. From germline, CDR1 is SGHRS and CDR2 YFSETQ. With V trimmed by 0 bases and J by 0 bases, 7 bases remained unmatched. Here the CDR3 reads CASSLGPGGAANYGYTF. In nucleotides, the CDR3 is TGCGCCAGCAGCTTGGGTCCAGGGGGCGCCGCTAACTATGGCTACACCTTC.

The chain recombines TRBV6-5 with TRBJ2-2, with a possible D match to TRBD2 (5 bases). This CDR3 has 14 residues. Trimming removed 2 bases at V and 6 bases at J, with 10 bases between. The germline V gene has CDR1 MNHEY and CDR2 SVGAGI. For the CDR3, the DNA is TGTGCCAGCAGTTACACGGGAATTCCCGGGGAGCTGTTTTTT. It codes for CASSYTGIPGELFF.

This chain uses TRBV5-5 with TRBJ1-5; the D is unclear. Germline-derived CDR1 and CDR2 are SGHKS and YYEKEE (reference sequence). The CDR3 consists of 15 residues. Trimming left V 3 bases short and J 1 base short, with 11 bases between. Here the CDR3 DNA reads TGTGCCAGCAGCTCTCGGACGGAGAGCAATCAGCCCCAGCATTTT. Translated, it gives CASSSRTESNQPQHF.

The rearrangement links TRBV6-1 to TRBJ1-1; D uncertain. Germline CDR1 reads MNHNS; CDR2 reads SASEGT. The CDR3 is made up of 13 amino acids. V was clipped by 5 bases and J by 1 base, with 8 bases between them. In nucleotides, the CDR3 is TGTGCCAGCAGTCTAACAGAGAACACTGAAGCTTTCTTT. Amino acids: CASSLTENTEAFF.

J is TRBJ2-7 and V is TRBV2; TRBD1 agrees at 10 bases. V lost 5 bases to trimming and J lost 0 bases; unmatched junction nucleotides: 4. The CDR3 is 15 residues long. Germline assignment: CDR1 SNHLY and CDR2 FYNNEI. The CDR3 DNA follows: TGTGCCAGCAGTCCGGGACAGGGGAGCTCCTACGAGCAGTACTTC. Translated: CASSPGQGSSYEQYF.

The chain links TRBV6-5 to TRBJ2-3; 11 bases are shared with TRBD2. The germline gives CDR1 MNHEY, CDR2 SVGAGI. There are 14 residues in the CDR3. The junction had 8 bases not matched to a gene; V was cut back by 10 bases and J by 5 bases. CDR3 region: CATHSGGAGDTQYF. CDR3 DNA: TGTGCCACCCATAGCGGGGGGGCTGGAGATACGCAGTATTTT.

This CDR3 is CAWSGTGSGYTF. The CDR3 bases are TGTGCCTGGAGTGGGACCGGATCTGGCTACACCTTC. The J gene is TRBJ1-2, the V gene TRBV30; D is undetermined. Germline CDR1 reads GTSNPN; CDR2 reads SVGIG (reference sequence). Trimming stripped 1 base from V and 7 bases from J, with 10 bases between. This CDR3 contains 12 residues.

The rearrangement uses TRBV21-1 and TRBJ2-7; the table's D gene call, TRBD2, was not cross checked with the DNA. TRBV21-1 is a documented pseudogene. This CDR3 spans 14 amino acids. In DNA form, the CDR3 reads TGTGCCAGCAGCAAATATAGCGGGGGAGCCGAGCAGTACTTC. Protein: CASSKYSGGAEQYF.